This T cell receptor beta chain comes out of a study of T-cell memory formation after mild COVID-19 (dated by TCRdb to the early 2020s). With regard to the full study: TCR sequence clusters from the two donors were found to be largely donor specific. In two donors, T-cell clones that expanded and contracted after mild COVID-19 were followed by sequencing TCRalpha and TCRbeta repertoires longitudinally. Two young, previously healthy adult volunteers, one female and one male, were included in the cohort.

About this clonotype: Its antigen target is currently unknown. Within one base of it there is no much larger clone, and no base qualities were kept.

The data were produced on an Illumina NovaSeq 6000. TCRalpha and TCRbeta cDNA libraries were built by 5'RACE with constant-segment primers, adding sample barcodes and unique molecular identifiers. RNA was extracted from every sample with Trizol reagent. Libraries were amplified in two PCR steps, with a second sample barcode and Illumina TruSeq adapters added in the second step. Sequencing of libraries was performed on an Illumina NovaSeq with 2 x 150 bp paired-end reads. The authors processed their data as follows. The reads were demultiplexed and collapsed into UMI-guided consensus sequences using migec v1.2.7. Using mixcr v2.1.11, the UMI consensuses were aligned to TRA and TRB V and J templates and assembled into clonotypes. A clonotype was counted as expanded or contracted only if both edgeR and NoisET called the change significant, with noise models trained on biological replicates. edgeR calls used a false discovery rate-adjusted p below 0.01 and a log2 fold-change threshold of 1. As an exploratory analysis of dynamics, max-normalized trajectories of the 1000 most abundant clonotypes were examined by PCA with hierarchical clustering. Each responding clone was given a CD4 or CD8 phenotype based on the CD4+ and CD8+ repertoires, which had been sequenced separately. The public reads were reprocessed in TCRdb via fastp at Q25 and MiXCR, keeping in-frame beta chains. When rows share a CDR3 protein, they turn into one entry using the most common DNA and genes. The V and J calls shown here were made by TCRdb, not taken from the authors' results. Recorded for this sample are 200,000 to 250,000 distinct CDR3 sequences; roughly 9.4% of them occurred a single time. The ten largest clonotypes hold around 23% of the sample.

Ficoll-Paque density gradient centrifugation was used to isolate PBMCs. V lost 3 bases and J lost 4 bases; the stretch between them is 16 bases long. From a lookup of the germline V gene (reference sequence), CDR1 and CDR2 are DFQATT and SNEGSKA. From its cysteine to its phenylalanine, the CDR3 spans 15 amino acids. Of all the DNA, just the CDR3 is kept, 45 bases in frame from base 1. The paper as a whole reports these results and caveats: Contracting CD4+ clones were located mainly in the CM and EM memory subsets, whereas CD8+ clones were found to be enriched in EMRA. Balanced CD4/CD8 phenotypes were observed for clones contracting from day 15 to 85, whereas a bias towards CD4+ was observed for a second wave of clones expanding from day 15 to 37. Some responding clones were detected in pre-infection memory, which suggested that pre-existing cross-reactive memory T cells had joined the SARS-CoV-2 response. The study covered only a couple of mild cases, and larger cohorts including severe cases with pre-infection samples were considered necessary. SARS-CoV-2 specificity of the second-wave clones peaking on day 37 was not confirmed.

The TCR was taken from a man younger than 30 who had mild COVID-19 (a few samples of this study predate the infection). The sample titles of this study are shuffled in the database, so cell type and time point are left out; the donor was told from shared clones. Sequenced material: PBMCs or a T cell subset sorted from them (not recorded which). Rearrangement joined TRBV20-1 to TRBJ1-5; 6 matching bases give a weak D call of TRBD1. The sequenced DNA: TGCAGTGCTAGTCTATCCGGGGGCGGGAATCAGCCCCAGCATTTT. This gives the protein CSASLSGGGNQPQHF.